The 7 T cell receptor beta chains listed next were all sequenced from one sample in a study of blood T cell repertoires in COVID-19. Clones were sequenced by immunoSEQ multiplex PCR, and TCRdb holds only the in-frame ones, with some missing. Among approximately 130,000 clones listed, about 83% were seen once. Sequences were obtained from peripheral blood. Receptor source: a human donor in a cohort sampled during active COVID-19.

Relative to its sample, this clone is medium-sized. The chain couples TRBV28 to TRBJ2-7; 7 positions agree with TRBD1. With V trimmed by 8 bases and J by 5 bases, 9 bases remained unmatched. The germline gives CDR1 MDHEN, CDR2 SYDVKM. The CDR3 totals 13 residues. The CDR3 loop reads CASHTGVWNEQYF. The DNA for the CDR3 is TGTGCCAGCCACACAGGGGTATGGAACGAGCAGTACTTC.

The chain links TRBV5-1 to TRBJ1-6, with 9 bases matching TRBD1. CDR1 and CDR2 (germline): SGHRS, YFSETQ. V trimming: 7 bases; J trimming: 7 bases; junction bases outside the gene matches: 3. This CDR3 is built from 13 residues. CDR3 residues: CASATGGNSPLHF. The DNA of the CDR3 is TGCGCCAGCGCGACAGGGGGGAATTCACCCCTCCACTTT.

The V and J genes are TRBV10-3 and TRBJ2-3; the match to TRBD1 covers 8 bases. The V segment lost 5 bases and the J segment 5 bases; nucleotides outside the gene matches: 3. CDR1 is ENHRY and CDR2 is SYGVKD in the germline V gene. The CDR3 contains 13 residues. CDR3 sequence (DNA): TGTGCCATCAGTTCCAGGGGGCAAGATACGCAGTATTTT. It codes for CAISSRGQDTQYF.

The J gene is TRBJ2-7, the V gene TRBV12-3 or TRBV12-4, with 7 bases lining up with TRBD1. The CDR3 totals 13 residues. V trimming: 4 bases; J trimming: 5 bases; junction bases outside the gene matches: 5. The CDR3 here is CASSSTTGHEQYF. The CDR3 nucleotides read TGTGCCAGCAGTTCCACGACAGGGCACGAGCAGTACTTC.

The chain combines TRBV7-2 with TRBJ2-3; 9 bases match TRBD2. The germline CDR1 and CDR2 sequences are SGHTA and FQGNSA. CDR3 size: 17 residues. V lost 1 base and J lost 2; bases outside the gene matches: 7. The CDR3 coding sequence is TGTGCCAGCAGCTTAGGATTGCGGGGGGGATACACAGATACGCAGTATTTT. Translating it yields CASSLGLRGGYTDTQYF.

The chain has TRBV19 and TRBJ2-1; 9 bases are shared with TRBD2. V was clipped by 2 bases and J by 5 bases; unmatched bases: 7. Germline CDR1 is LNHDA and CDR2 is SQIVND (reference sequence). The CDR3 runs 16 residues. CDR3 bases: TGTGCCAGTAGTATACTCAGCGGGGGGTCCCACAATGAGCAGTTCTTC. Amino acids: CASSILSGGSHNEQFF.

This rearrangement joins TRBV5-4 to TRBJ1-3; D is perhaps TRBD1 (6 bases). Trimming shortened V by 2 bases and J by 3 bases, and 12 bases separated the two germline ends. The CDR3 is 15 amino acids. The germline V gene has CDR1 SGHNT and CDR2 YYREEE (reference sequence). The CDR3 reads CASSFSGQIGNTIYF. The CDR3, as DNA: TGTGCCAGCAGCTTCTCAGGACAGATTGGAAACACCATATATTTT.